What follows are 27 T cell receptor beta chains derived from one specimen sequenced in a study of siplizumab effects on memory and regulatory T cells. Produced via immunoSEQ multiplex PCR; TCRdb's table is partial and in-frame only. Of some 100,000 clones in the sample, 93% were seen once. Source material: CD8+ T cells sorted from blood. The source of these receptors is a human donor in good health.

V and J are TRBV5-4 and TRBJ2-5; weak D call: TRBD2 (7 bases). V lost 7 bases, J lost 5 bases, and 15 bases lay in between. There are 13 residues in the CDR3. Looked up from germline, CDR1 is SGHNT and CDR2 is YYREEE (reference sequence). The CDR3 region has the DNA TGTGCCAGCGAGGGGGGGGCCGGGGAGACCCAGTACTTC. Translation gives CASEGGAGETQYF.

The gene calls are TRBV5-6 and TRBJ1-2; maybe TRBD1 (5 bases). This CDR3 spans 13 amino acids. V was trimmed by 0 bases and J by 5 bases, leaving 8 bases between them. The germline V gene encodes CDR1 SGHDT and CDR2 YYEEEE. Here the CDR3 reads CASSLVSGYGYTF. The CDR3 DNA sequence: TGTGCCAGCAGCTTGGTGTCAGGGTATGGCTACACCTTC.

This clone came up once. The V gene is TRBV15, the J gene TRBJ2-3; tentatively, D is TRBD2 (6 bases). Between the trimmed V and J ends, which lost 2 bases and 5 bases, there was a span of 14 bases. The length of the CDR3 is 15 residues. Germline V lookup: CDR1 LNHNV, CDR2 YYDKDF (reference sequence). The chain's CDR3 is CATSRLREPGDTQYF. Written as DNA, the CDR3 is TGTGCCACCAGCAGACTACGGGAGCCCGGAGATACGCAGTATTTT. Full variable domain (remainder filled in from reference TRBV15 and TRBJ2-3): DAMVIQNPRYQVTQFGKPVTLSCSQTLNHNVMYWYQQKSSQAPKLLFHYYDKDFNNEADTPDNFQSRRPNTSFCFLDIRSPGLGDTAMYLCATSRLREPGDTQYFGPGTRLTVL.

In nucleotides, the CDR3 is TGTGCCAGCAGTGAGTCTCGGACAGGGGCGGACGAGCAGTACTTC. This codes for CASSESRTGADEQYF. The chain uses TRBV6-1 and TRBJ2-7, with 9 nucleotides matching TRBD1. This CDR3 contains 15 residues. J gave up 5 bases and V 3 bases, and 8 bases lay outside the gene matches. Germline V lookup: CDR1 MNHNS, CDR2 SASEGT.

V usage is TRBV27 and J usage is TRBJ1-1; D is possibly TRBD1 (5 bases). The V end was cut by 3 bases, the J end by 1 base, with 12 bases between. The CDR3 spans 15 residues. Per the germline V gene, CDR1 is MNHEY and CDR2 is SMNVEV (reference sequence). CDR3 in amino acids: CASSFATARNTEAFF. For the CDR3, the DNA is TGTGCCAGCAGTTTCGCGACAGCCAGGAACACTGAAGCTTTCTTT.

Concerning this clone: The same CDR3 can be traced to other DNA sequences in this sample. The V call is TRBV6-5, the J call TRBJ2-1; D possibly corresponds to TRBD2 (5 bases). This CDR3 is 12 amino acids long. Germline CDR1 reads MNHEY; CDR2 reads SVGAGI. Trimming shortened V by 2 bases and J by 6 bases, and 5 bases separated the two germline ends. In DNA, the CDR3 is TGTGCCAGCAGTTACGGAGGCAATGAGCAGTTCTTC. It yields the protein CASSYGGNEQFF.

The J gene is TRBJ2-1, the V gene TRBV29-1; maybe TRBD1 (6 bases). The CDR3 length is 13 residues. V lost 3 bases, J lost 4 bases, and 10 bases lay in between. Germline CDR1 SQVTM, CDR2 ANQGSEA. The CDR3 DNA follows: TGCAGCGTTGAGGACAGTAATTACAATGAGCAGTTCTTC. Encoded protein: CSVEDSNYNEQFF.

The rearrangement links TRBV7-3 to TRBJ2-7; D might be TRBD1 (6 bases). CDR3 length equals 13 residues. The germline gives CDR1 SGHTA, CDR2 FQGTGA. Trimming left V 2 bases short and J 6 bases short, with 11 bases between. CDR3 in DNA: TGTGCCAGCAGCTTAGGAACAGGGACCGAGCAGTACTTC. Translation gives CASSLGTGTEQYF. Using reference TRBV7-3 and TRBJ2-7 for the parts outside the CDR3, the full variable domain is GAGVSQTPSNKVTEKGKYVELRCDPISGHTALYWYRQSLGQGPEFLIYFQGTGAADDSGLPNDRFFAVRPEGSVSTLKIQRTERGDSAVYLCASSLGTGTEQYFGPGTRLTVT.

V is TRBV9 and J is TRBJ2-3; D uncertain. In germline, CDR1 is SGDLS, CDR2 YYNGEE. The V and J ends lost 0 bases and 0 bases respectively, with 5 bases between them. The CDR3 spans 14 residues. CDR3 amino acids: CASSVDGSTDTQYF. Written as DNA, the CDR3 is TGTGCCAGCAGCGTAGACGGTAGCACAGATACGCAGTATTTT.

There are a few counts of this clone. This sequence joins TRBV27 and TRBJ1-2; TRBD1 might be the D (5 bases). CDR1 is MNHEY, CDR2 SMNVEV, per germline (reference sequence). This CDR3 contains 13 residues. Trimming cost V 5 bases and J 8 bases, with 15 bases left between them. CDR3 coding DNA: TGTGCCAGCAGTCCGAGGGGCGGTATCGGCTACACCTTC. Amino acids: CASSPRGGIGYTF.

Comments on this clone: The same CDR3 is also encoded by other DNA sequences in this sample. The chain links TRBV6-4 to TRBJ2-2, with D unresolved. V lost 0 bases to trimming and J lost 4 bases, with 3 bases between them. The CDR3 has 13 residues. Germline lookup yields CDR1 MRHNA and CDR2 SNTAGT. The CDR3 region is CASSDSGTGELFF. CDR3 nucleotide sequence: TGTGCCAGCAGTGACTCGGGCACCGGGGAGCTGTTTTTT.

This rearrangement joins TRBV13 to TRBJ2-5; D gene ambiguous. V was shortened by 5 bases and J by 0 bases, with 7 bases between the two germline ends. Looked up from germline, CDR1 is PRHDT and CDR2 is FYEKMQ (reference sequence). The CDR3 totals 13 residues. CDR3 bases: TGTGCCAGCAGCCTAGAACACCAAGAGACCCAGTACTTC. Its protein product is CASSLEHQETQYF.

The V call is TRBV5-6, the J call TRBJ2-7; no definite D call. Per germline, CDR1 SGHDT and CDR2 YYEEEE. The CDR3 extends over 15 amino acids. With 3 bases removed from V and 0 bases from J, the gap between germline ends came to 13 bases. The CDR3 spells CASSYPTGYSYEQYF. For the CDR3, the DNA is TGTGCCAGCAGCTACCCGACTGGGTACTCCTACGAGCAGTACTTC.

J is TRBJ2-1 and V is TRBV9, with a weak D call TRBD1 (6 bases). There are 14 residues in the CDR3. Germline lookup yields CDR1 SGDLS and CDR2 YYNGEE. The V gene lost 4 bases and the J gene lost 7 bases, with 15 bases spanning the gap. Here the CDR3 DNA reads TGTGCCAGCAGCATGTCAGGGGCGTGGAATGAGCAGTTCTTC. This translates into CASSMSGAWNEQFF.

The rearrangement uses TRBV27 and TRBJ2-1; D tentatively fits TRBD1 or TRBD2 (5 bases each). From germline, CDR1 is MNHEY and CDR2 SMNVEV (reference sequence). V lost 7 bases and J 7 bases, leaving 20 bases between the germline ends. The CDR3 spans 15 residues. The CDR3 here is CASTNEGRGANEQFF. CDR3 DNA sequence: TGTGCCAGCACCAACGAGGGGAGAGGTGCTAATGAGCAGTTCTTC.

The chain couples TRBV16 to TRBJ1-5; D ambiguous. Germline CDR1 KGHSY, CDR2 FQNENV. The CDR3 has 15 residues. V lost 3 bases and J 0 bases, leaving 9 bases between the germline ends. In DNA, the CDR3 is TGTGCCAGCAGCCACGGGCAGAATAGCAATCAGCCCCAGCATTTT. Translated, it gives CASSHGQNSNQPQHF. Full variable domain (rest looked up from reference TRBV16 and TRBJ1-5): GEEVAQTPKHLVRGEGQKAKLYCAPIKGHSYVFWYQQVLKNEFKFLISFQNENVFDETGMPKERFSAKCLPNSPCSLEIQATKLEDSAVYFCASSHGQNSNQPQHFGDGTRLSIL.

V usage is TRBV19 and J usage is TRBJ1-2, with unresolved D. Trimming removed 0 bases from V and 0 bases from J, with 11 bases in between. Germline V gene data show CDR1 as LNHDA and CDR2 as SQIVND (reference sequence). This CDR3 has 16 residues. CDR3 region: CASSIDLPAANYGYTF. DNA of the CDR3: TGTGCCAGTAGTATAGATCTGCCGGCAGCTAACTATGGCTACACCTTC.

The chain has TRBV2 and TRBJ1-2; D is uncertain. The length of the CDR3 is 15 residues. Germline assignment: CDR1 SNHLY and CDR2 FYNNEI. Trimming took off 0 bases at V and 8 bases at J, with 16 bases between the two ends. DNA of the CDR3: TGTGCCAGCAGTGAAGCGCTTCACAGCCCGAGCGGCTACACCTTC. As protein: CASSEALHSPSGYTF. The full variable domain, in which reference TRBV2 and TRBJ1-2 provide the parts outside the CDR3, is EPEVTQTPSHQVTQMGQEVILRCVPISNHLYFYWYRQILGQKVEFLVSFYNNEISEKSEIFDDQFSVERPDGSNFTLKIRSTKLEDSAMYFCASSEALHSPSGYTFGSGTRLTVV.

The V and J genes are TRBV4-1 and TRBJ2-1; unclear D gene. V lost 1 base, J lost 2 bases, and 12 bases lay in between. CDR1 and CDR2 (germline): MGHRA, YSYEKL. This CDR3 has 16 amino acids. The CDR3 DNA sequence: TGCGCCAGCAGCCAAGCAATCCGGGTCCCCTACAATGAGCAGTTCTTC. Translating it yields CASSQAIRVPYNEQFF.

This clone was picked up one time. Other DNA sequences in this sample translate to the same CDR3. J is TRBJ2-5 and V is TRBV13, with D hard to call. V lost 3 bases and J lost 5, with 7 bases in between. The CDR3 has 12 amino acids. Germline CDR1 is PRHDT and CDR2 is FYEKMQ (reference sequence). The CDR3 loop reads CASSLDPETQYF. The CDR3 DNA reads TGTGCCAGCAGCTTGGACCCGGAGACCCAGTACTTC.

CDR3 region: CASSLQPPAGYTF. CDR3 DNA sequence: TGTGCCAGCAGCTTACAACCGCCCGCCGGCTACACCTTC. This rearrangement joins TRBV7-8 to TRBJ1-2; D ambiguous. The V end lost 2 bases, the J end lost 8 bases, and 12 bases lay between the germline ends. The V gene's germline CDR1 is SGHVS and CDR2 FQNEAQ. CDR3 length equals 13 residues.

This chain joins TRBV7-9 and TRBJ1-3; D unresolved. The CDR3 totals 14 residues. Per germline, CDR1 SEHNR and CDR2 FQNEAQ (reference sequence). Trimming left V 8 bases short and J 0 bases short, with 11 bases between. The CDR3 DNA reads TGTGCCAGCCCCGAGGCCATCTCTGGAAACACCATATATTTT. Amino acids: CASPEAISGNTIYF.

The genes are TRBV11-2 and TRBJ1-1; a possible D gene is TRBD1 (6 bases). CDR1 and CDR2 from the germline V gene are SGHAT and FQNNGV. The CDR3 runs 14 residues. The V gene lost 0 bases and the J gene lost 5 bases, with 10 bases spanning the gap. The CDR3: CASSLDRGGTEAFF. In nucleotides, the CDR3 is TGTGCCAGCAGCTTAGACAGGGGAGGAACTGAAGCTTTCTTT.

The V call is TRBV14, the J call TRBJ2-1; 9 nucleotides match TRBD1. J was trimmed by 5 bases and V by 3 bases; bases with no gene match: 5. The germline gives CDR1 SGHDN, CDR2 FVKESK. The CDR3 has 15 amino acids. This CDR3 reads CASSHRGQGNNEQFF. Written as DNA, the CDR3 is TGTGCCAGCAGCCACCGGGGACAGGGCAACAATGAGCAGTTCTTC. The full variable domain, with the rest looked up from reference TRBV14 and TRBJ2-1, is EAGVTQFPSHSVIEKGQTVTLRCDPISGHDNLYWYRRVMGKEIKFLLHFVKESKQDESGMPNNRFLAERTGGTYSTLKVQPAELEDSGVYFCASSHRGQGNNEQFFGPGTRLTVL.

V and J are TRBV19 and TRBJ2-7; no clear D. This CDR3 is 13 amino acids long. The V end was cut by 1 base, the J end by 7 bases, with 11 bases between. CDR1 and CDR2 (germline): LNHDA, SQIVND (reference sequence). CDR3 region: CASSIVPGSEQYF. CDR3 nucleotides: TGTGCCAGTAGTATAGTACCCGGGTCGGAGCAGTACTTC.

This clone was observed a few times. This chain joins TRBV7-9 and TRBJ2-7, with 8 bases identical to TRBD2. CDR3 length equals 13 residues. Germline CDR1 SEHNR, CDR2 FQNEAQ (reference sequence). V dropped 4 bases and J dropped 4; count of bases not matched to a gene: 3. Here the CDR3 DNA reads TGTGCCAGCAGCTCGGGACTAGGTTACGAGCAGTACTTC. Translated: CASSSGLGYEQYF.

The chain couples TRBV6-6 to TRBJ2-7; 10 nucleotides align to TRBD1. Germline V gene lookup returns CDR1 MNHNY and CDR2 SVGAGI (reference sequence). The V gene end was trimmed by 2 bases and the J gene end by 4 bases; junction bases not matched to a gene: 5. The CDR3 is 15 amino acids. The DNA for the CDR3 is TGTGCCAGCAGTTACGAGGGACAGGGGAGGTACGAGCAGTACTTC. The encoded protein is CASSYEGQGRYEQYF.